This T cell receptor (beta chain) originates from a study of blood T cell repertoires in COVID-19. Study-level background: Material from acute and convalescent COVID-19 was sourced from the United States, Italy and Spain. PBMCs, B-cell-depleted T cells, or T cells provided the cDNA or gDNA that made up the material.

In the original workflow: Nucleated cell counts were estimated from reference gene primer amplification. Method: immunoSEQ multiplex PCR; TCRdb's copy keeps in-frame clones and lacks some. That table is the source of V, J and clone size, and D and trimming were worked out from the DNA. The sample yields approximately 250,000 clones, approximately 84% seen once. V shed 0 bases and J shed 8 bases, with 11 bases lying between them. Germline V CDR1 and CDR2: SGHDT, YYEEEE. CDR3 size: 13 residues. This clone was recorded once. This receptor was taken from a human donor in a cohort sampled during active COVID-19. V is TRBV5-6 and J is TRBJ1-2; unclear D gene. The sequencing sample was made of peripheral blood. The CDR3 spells CASSLGVGRGYTF. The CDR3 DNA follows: TGTGCCAGCAGCTTGGGTGTGGGCCGGGGCTACACCTTC. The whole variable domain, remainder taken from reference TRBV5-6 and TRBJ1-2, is DAGVTQSPTHLIKTRGQQVTLRCSPKSGHDTVSWYQQALGQGPQFIFQYYEEEERQRGNFPDRFSGHQFPNYSSELNVNALLLGDSALYLCASSLGVGRGYTFGSGTRLTVV.